A single T cell receptor beta chain is shown here with its context. Its target antigen remains unknown. Base quality data are lacking; no much larger clone is found one base away. This sample stems from a study of glioma-infiltrating T cells (dated by TCRdb to between 2015 and 2016). For context, the study as a whole: Low-grade gliomas were represented by WHO grade II oligodendrogliomas or astrocytomas, and glioblastomas were represented by WHO grade IV tumors that were sampled at initial rather than recurrent diagnosis. Glioma patients received dexamethasone for six or fewer days before surgery. The sequencing target for blood libraries was roughly 4.5- to 11-fold coverage of some 1 million peripheral T cells. Glioma tissue, non-neoplastic brain tissue and matched peripheral blood mononuclear cells were used as sources from which TCR alpha- and beta-chain repertoires were sequenced. Each tissue-infiltrating repertoire was compared with the same patient's peripheral blood repertoire to measure divergence between tissue and blood T-cell populations. The paired cohort comprised three low-grade glioma patients, roughly 8 primary glioblastoma patients and three non-glioma patients contributing non-neoplastic brain tissue.

General findings and caveats noted by the study authors: Very few CDR3 sequences were shared between tissue and blood, attributed to high CDR3 diversity and limited sampling. A signature set of shared blood CDR3 motifs marked patients with low tissue-blood divergence and was depleted in highly divergent patients. Small numbers underpinned the group comparisons: under ten glioblastoma patients, three low-grade glioma patients and three non-neoplastic patients. VJ-independent divergence between tissue and blood was found to be below expectation in non-neoplastic patients but above expectation in all gliomas, particularly low-grade gliomas.

From cysteine to phenylalanine, the CDR3 is 15 amino acids long. Only the CDR3 portion is preserved as DNA: 45 bases, with reading frame beginning at the first base. The CDR1 and CDR2 encoded by the germline V gene (reference sequence) are MNHEY and SMNVEV. V is pared back by 9 bases and J by 2 bases, with 19 bases lying between the germline termini. The iRepertoire nested amplicon-rescue multiplex PCR (arm-PCR) platform was used to amplify TCR alpha and beta CDR3 regions from RNA. The input for one-step reverse transcription and amplification was roughly 85-400 ng of either tissue mRNA or PBMC total RNA. Following bead purification, Illumina adapters were added by a secondary multiplex PCR, and the libraries were gel-purified between 200 and 400 bp. Internal 6-nucleotide barcodes were carried by the libraries and were used for demultiplexing. Sequencing of the libraries was done on an Illumina MiSeq using 2x220 or 2x250 nucleotide paired-end reads. The original pipeline was this. Paired reads were merged using FLASH 1.2.11 and aligned with BWA-MEM to the GRCh37 human genome, and TRA and TRB reads were then extracted. V and J assignment used an IMGT-derived reference of cassette sequences and CDR3 motifs that included pseudogenes. Reads were translated in three frames, and productive CDR3s were defined by a C…FGXG motif without stop codons. A clonotype was defined as a unique combination of a V-J cassette pair and a CDR3 amino acid sequence. Filtering of reads was based on Hamming distance, with the threshold set by the sequence error rate of each sample in mapped regions. In TCRdb, the public reads were trimmed at Q25 with fastp and aligned with MiXCR, with productive beta chains retained. When rows share a CDR3 protein, they turn into one entry using the most common DNA and genes. Clone size and V and J calls follow TCRdb, not the original study. This sample comprises around 350,000 distinct CDR3 sequences, about two fifths of them detected only once. Of the sample, around 11% falls within the top ten clones.

Immediately after resection, surgical brain or tumor specimens were cryofrozen in liquid nitrogen, and peripheral blood cells were collected at the same time. The chain employs TRBV27 and TRBJ2-5, and TRBD1 may be the D gene, going by 6 matching bases. Sequencing used glioma tissue, nonneoplastic brain tissue, or PBMCs (not recorded which). The receptor comes from a human donor with low-grade glioma or glioblastoma, undergoing nonglioma brain surgery, or in good health (not recorded which). The sequenced DNA: TGTGCCAGTAGTGCCGTATGGACAGAACAAGAGACCCAGTACTTC. It specifies CASSAVWTEQETQYF.